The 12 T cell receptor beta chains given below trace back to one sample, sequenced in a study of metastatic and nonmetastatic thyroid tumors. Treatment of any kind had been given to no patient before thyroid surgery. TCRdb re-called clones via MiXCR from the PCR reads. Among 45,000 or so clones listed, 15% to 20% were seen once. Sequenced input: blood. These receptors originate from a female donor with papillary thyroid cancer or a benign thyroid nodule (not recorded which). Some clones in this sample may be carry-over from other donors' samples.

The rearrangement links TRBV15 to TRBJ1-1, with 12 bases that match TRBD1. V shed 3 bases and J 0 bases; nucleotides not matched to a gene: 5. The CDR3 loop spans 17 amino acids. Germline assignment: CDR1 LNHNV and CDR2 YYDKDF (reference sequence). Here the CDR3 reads CATSRGTGGEMNTEAFF. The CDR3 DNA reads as TGTGCCACCAGCAGGGGGACAGGGGGCGAGATGAACACTGAAGCTTTCTTT.

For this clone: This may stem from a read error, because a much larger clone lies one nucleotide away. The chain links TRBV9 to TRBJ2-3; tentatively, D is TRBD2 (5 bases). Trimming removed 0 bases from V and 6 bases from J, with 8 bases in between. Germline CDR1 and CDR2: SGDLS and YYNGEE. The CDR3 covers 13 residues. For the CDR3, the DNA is TGTGCCAGCAGCGTAGCAACGGGGGATACGCAGTATTTT. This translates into CASSVATGDTQYF.

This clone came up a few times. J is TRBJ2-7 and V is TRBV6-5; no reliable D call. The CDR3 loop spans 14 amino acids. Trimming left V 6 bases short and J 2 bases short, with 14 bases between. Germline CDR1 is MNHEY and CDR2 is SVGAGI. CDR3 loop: CASSVTEPAYEQYF. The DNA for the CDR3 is TGTGCCAGCAGCGTTACTGAACCTGCCTACGAGCAGTACTTC.

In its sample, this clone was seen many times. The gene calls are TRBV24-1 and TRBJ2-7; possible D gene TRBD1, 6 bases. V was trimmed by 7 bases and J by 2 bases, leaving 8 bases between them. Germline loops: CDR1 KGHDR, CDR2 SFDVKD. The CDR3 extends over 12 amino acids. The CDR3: CATRRQAYEQYF. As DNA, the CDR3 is TGTGCCACCAGGAGACAGGCCTACGAGCAGTACTTC.

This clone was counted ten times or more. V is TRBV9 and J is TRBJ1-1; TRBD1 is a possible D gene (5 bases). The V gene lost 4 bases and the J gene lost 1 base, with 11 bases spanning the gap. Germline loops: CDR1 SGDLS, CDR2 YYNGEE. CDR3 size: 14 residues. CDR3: CASSQFQGNTEAFF. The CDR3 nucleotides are TGTGCCAGCAGCCAATTTCAGGGGAACACTGAAGCTTTCTTT.

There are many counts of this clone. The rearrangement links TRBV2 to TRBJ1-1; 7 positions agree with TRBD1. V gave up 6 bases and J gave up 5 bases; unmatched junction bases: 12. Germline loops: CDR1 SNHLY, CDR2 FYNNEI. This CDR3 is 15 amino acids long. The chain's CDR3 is CASRPRLTGWTEAFF. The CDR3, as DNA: TGTGCCAGCAGGCCGAGGTTGACAGGGTGGACTGAAGCTTTCTTT.

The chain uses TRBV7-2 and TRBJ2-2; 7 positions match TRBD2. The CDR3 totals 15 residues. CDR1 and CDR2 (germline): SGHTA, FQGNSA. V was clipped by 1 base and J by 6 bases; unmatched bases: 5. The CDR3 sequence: CASSLGLGRAGELFF. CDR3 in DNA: TGTGCCAGCAGCTTAGGACTGGGGAGGGCCGGGGAGCTGTTTTTT.

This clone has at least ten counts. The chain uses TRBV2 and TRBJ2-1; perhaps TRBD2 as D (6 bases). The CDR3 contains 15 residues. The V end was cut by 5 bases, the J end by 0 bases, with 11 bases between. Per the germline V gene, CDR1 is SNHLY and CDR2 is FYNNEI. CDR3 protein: CASSLTRSSYNEQFF. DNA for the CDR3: TGTGCCAGCAGTTTGACTAGGAGCTCCTACAATGAGCAGTTCTTC.

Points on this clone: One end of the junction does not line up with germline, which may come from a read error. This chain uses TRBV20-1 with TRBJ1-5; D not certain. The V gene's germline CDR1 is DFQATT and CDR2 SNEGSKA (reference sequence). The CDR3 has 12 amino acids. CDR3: CSARPGVQPQIF. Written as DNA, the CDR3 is TGCAGTGCTAGACCGGGTGTTCAGCCCCAGATTTTT.

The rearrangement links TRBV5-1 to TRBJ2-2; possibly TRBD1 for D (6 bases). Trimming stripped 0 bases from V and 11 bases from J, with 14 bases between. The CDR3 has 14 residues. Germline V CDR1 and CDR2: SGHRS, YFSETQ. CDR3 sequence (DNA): TGCGCCAGCAGCTTGGGACAGGCCACCGTTGAGCTGTTTTTT. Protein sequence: CASSLGQATVELFF.

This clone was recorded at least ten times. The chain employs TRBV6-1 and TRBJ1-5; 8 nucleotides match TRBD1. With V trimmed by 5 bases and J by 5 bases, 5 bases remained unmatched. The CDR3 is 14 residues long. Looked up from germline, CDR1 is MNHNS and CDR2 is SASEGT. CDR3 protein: CASSPRTGHQPQHF. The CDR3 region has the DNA TGTGCCAGCAGTCCACGGACAGGGCATCAGCCCCAGCATTTT.

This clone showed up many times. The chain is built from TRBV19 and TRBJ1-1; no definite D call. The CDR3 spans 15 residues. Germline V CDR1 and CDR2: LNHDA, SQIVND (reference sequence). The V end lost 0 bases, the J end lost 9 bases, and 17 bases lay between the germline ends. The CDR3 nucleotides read TGTGCCAGTAGTATAGATCGGTTTCACAAACTGAAAGCTTTCTTT. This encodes CASSIDRFHKLKAFF.